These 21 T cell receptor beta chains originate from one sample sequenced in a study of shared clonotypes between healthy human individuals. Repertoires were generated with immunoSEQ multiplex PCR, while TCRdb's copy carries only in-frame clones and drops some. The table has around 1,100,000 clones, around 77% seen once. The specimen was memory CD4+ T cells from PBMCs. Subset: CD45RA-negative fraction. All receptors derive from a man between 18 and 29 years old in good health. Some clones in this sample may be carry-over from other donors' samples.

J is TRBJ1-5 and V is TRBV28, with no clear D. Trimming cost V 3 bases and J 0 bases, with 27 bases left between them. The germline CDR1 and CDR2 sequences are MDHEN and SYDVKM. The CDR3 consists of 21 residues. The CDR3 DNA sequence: TGTGCCAGCAGTTTTTCACTACTACCCGGACGGAATATTGTTAGCAATCAGCCCCAGCATTTT. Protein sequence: CASSFSLLPGRNIVSNQPQHF.

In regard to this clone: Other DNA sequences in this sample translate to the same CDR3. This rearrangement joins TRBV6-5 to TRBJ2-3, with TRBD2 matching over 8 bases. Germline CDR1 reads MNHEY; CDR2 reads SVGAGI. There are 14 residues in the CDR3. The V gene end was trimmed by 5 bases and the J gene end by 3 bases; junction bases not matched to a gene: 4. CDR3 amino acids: CASSRREVTDTQYF. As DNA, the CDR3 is TGTGCCAGCAGTAGGCGGGAGGTAACAGATACGCAGTATTTT.

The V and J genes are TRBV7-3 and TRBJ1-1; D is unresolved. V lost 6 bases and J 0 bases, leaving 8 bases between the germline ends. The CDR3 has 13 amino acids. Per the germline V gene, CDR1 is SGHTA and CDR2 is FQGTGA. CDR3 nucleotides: TGTGCCAGCAGGAACCAAGTGAACACTGAAGCTTTCTTT. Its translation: CASRNQVNTEAFF.

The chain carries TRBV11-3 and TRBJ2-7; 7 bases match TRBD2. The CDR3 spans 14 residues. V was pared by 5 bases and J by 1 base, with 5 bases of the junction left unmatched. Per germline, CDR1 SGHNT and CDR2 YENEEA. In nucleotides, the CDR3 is TGTGCCAGCAGCCCCGGACTAGATTCCTACGAGCAGTACTTC. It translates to CASSPGLDSYEQYF. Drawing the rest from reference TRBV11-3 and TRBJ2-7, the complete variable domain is EAGVVQSPRYKIIEKKQPVAFWCNPISGHNTLYWYLQNLGQGPELLIRYENEEAVDDSQLPKDRFSAERLKGVDSTLKIQPAELGDSAVYLCASSPGLDSYEQYFGPGTRLTVT.

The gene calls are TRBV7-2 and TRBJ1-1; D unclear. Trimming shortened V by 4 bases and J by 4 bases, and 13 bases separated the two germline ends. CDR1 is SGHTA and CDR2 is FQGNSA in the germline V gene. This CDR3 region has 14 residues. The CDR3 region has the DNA TGTGCCAGCAGCTCTCGATCGGGGAGCACTGAAGCTTTCTTT. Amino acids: CASSSRSGSTEAFF.

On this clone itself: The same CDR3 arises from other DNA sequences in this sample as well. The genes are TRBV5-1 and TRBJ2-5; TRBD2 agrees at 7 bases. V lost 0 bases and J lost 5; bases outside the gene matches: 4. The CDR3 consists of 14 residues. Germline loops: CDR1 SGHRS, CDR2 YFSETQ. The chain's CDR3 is CASSLVPGGETQYF. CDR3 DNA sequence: TGCGCCAGCAGCTTGGTTCCCGGGGGGGAGACCCAGTACTTC.

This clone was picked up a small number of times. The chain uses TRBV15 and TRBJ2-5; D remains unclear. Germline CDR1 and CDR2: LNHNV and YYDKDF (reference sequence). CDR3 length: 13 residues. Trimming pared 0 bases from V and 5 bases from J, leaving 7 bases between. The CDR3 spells CATSRDPTETQYF. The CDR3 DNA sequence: TGTGCCACCAGCAGAGATCCTACCGAGACCCAGTACTTC. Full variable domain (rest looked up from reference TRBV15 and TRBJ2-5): DAMVIQNPRYQVTQFGKPVTLSCSQTLNHNVMYWYQQKSSQAPKLLFHYYDKDFNNEADTPDNFQSRRPNTSFCFLDIRSPGLGDTAMYLCATSRDPTETQYFGPGTRLLVL.

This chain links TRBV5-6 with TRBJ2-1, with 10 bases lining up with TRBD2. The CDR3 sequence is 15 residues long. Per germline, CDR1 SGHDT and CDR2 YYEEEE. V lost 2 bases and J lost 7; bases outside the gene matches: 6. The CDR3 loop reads CASSFGLAGDNEQFF. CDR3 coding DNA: TGTGCCAGCAGCTTTGGGCTAGCGGGAGATAATGAGCAGTTCTTC.

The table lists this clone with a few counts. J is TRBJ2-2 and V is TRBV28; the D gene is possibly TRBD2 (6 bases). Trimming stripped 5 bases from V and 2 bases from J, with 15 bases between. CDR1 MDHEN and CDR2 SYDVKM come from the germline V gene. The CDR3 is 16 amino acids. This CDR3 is CASSPSGSGNTGELFF. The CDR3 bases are TGTGCCAGCAGTCCCAGTGGTAGCGGTAACACCGGGGAGCTGTTTTTT.

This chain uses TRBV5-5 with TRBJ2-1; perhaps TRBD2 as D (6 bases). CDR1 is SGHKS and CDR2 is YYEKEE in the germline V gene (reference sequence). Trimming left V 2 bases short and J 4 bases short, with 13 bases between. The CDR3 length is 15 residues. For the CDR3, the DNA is TGTGCCAGCAGCTTTAGGAGGGCCCCTTACAATGAGCAGTTCTTC. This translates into CASSFRRAPYNEQFF.

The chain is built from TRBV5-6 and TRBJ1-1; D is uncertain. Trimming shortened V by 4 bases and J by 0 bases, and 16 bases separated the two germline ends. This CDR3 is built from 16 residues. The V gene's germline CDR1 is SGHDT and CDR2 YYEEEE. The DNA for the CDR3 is TGTGCCAGCAGCAGTCCCATGTCAGGTGTGAACACTGAAGCTTTCTTT. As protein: CASSSPMSGVNTEAFF.

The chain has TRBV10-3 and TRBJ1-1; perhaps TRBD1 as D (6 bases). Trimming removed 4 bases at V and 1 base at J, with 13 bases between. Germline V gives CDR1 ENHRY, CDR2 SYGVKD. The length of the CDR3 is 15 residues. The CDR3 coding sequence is TGTGCCATCAGTGTAGACAGGAGCGGGAACACTGAAGCTTTCTTT. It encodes CAISVDRSGNTEAFF.

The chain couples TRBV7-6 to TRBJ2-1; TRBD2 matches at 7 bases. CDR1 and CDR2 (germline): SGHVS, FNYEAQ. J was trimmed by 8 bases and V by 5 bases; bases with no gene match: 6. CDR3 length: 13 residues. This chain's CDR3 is CASSTLTSYEQFF. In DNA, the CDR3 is TGTGCCAGCAGCACCCTGACTAGCTATGAGCAGTTCTTC.

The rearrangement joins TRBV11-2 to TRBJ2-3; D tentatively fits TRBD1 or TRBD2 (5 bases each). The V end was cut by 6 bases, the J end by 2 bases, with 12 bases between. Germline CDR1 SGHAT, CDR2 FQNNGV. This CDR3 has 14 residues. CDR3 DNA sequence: TGTGCCAGCAGTCCGGGGCTCATCACAGATACGCAGTATTTT. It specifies CASSPGLITDTQYF.

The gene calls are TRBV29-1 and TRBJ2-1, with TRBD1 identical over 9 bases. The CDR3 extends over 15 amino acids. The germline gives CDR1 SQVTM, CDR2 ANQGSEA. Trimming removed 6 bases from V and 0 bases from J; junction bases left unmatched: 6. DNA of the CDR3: TGCAGCGTCCCATTGGGACAGGGCTCCTACAATGAGCAGTTCTTC. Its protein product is CSVPLGQGSYNEQFF.

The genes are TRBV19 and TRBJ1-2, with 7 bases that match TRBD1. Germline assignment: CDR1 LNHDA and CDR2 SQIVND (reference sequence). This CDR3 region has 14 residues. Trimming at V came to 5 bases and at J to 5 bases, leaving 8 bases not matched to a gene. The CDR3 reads CASSPTGIWYGYTF. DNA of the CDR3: TGTGCCAGTAGTCCGACAGGGATATGGTATGGCTACACCTTC.

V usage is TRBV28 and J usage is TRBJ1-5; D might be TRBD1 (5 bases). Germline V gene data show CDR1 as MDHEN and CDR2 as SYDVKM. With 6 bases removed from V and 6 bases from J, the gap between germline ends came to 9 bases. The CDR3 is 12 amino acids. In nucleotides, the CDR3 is TGTGCCAGCAGGGAAGGGGCTCAGCCCCAGCATTTT. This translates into CASREGAQPQHF.

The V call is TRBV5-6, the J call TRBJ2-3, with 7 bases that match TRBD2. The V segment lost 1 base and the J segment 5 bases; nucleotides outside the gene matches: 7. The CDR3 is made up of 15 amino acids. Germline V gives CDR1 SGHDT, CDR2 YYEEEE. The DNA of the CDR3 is TGTGCCAGCAGCTTGTGGGCGGGAGTAGGAGATACGCAGTATTTT. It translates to CASSLWAGVGDTQYF.

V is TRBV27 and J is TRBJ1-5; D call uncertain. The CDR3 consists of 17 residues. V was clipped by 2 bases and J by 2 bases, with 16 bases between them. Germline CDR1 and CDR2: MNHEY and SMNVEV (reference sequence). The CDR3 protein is CASSLGLGGSGNQPQHF. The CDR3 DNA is TGTGCCAGCAGTTTAGGTTTAGGAGGGTCAGGCAATCAGCCCCAGCATTTT.

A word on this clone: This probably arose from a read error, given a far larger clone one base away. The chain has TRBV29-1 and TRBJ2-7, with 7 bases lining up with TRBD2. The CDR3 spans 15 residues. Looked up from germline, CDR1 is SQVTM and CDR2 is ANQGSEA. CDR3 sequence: CGVEGEGPRSYEQYF. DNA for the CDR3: TGCGGCGTTGAAGGGGAGGGTCCTCGCTCCTACGAGCAGTACTTC.

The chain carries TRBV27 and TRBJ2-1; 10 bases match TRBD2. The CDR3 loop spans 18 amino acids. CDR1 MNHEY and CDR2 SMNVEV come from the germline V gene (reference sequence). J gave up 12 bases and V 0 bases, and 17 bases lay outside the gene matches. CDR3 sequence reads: CASSLSPSGRGFGLGQFF. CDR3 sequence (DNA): TGTGCCAGCAGTTTATCCCCTAGCGGGAGAGGTTTCGGCTTAGGGCAGTTCTTC.